The present entry profiles one T cell receptor beta chain with its context. Its antigen is currently unknown. The data stem from a study of Ad26.COV2.S vaccination and SARS-CoV-2 variants. TCRdb's table, derived via immunoSEQ multiplex PCR, lists solely in-frame clones and lacks some. The sample holds about 140,000 clones, roughly 88% seen once. The study's findings and limits: It is possible that the TCR breadth and depth analyses underestimated the total T cell responses. Following vaccination, spike-specific CD8+ and CD4+ T cell responses reportedly exhibited substantial breadth. Ad26.COV2.S recipients had broader spike-specific TCRs (P = 0.0014). Similar non-spike TCR breadth was observed in recipients of vaccine and of placebo.

This sequence was found in a human donor who had recovered from COVID-19. This specimen was peripheral blood, taken after recovery from COVID-19.

The CDR3 reads CASSADWGNGYTF. In nucleotides, the CDR3 is TGTGCCAGCAGCGCCGATTGGGGCAACGGCTACACCTTC. The rearrangement uses TRBV7-9 and TRBJ1-2; possible D gene TRBD1, 5 bases. CDR1 is SEHNR and CDR2 is FQNEAQ in the germline V gene (reference sequence). V shed 5 bases and J shed 8 bases, with 15 bases lying between them. The length of the CDR3 is 13 residues. The whole variable domain, filled in from reference TRBV7-9 and TRBJ1-2, reads DTGVSQNPRHKITKRGQNVTFRCDPISEHNRLYWYRQTLGQGPEFLTYFQNEAQLEKSRLLSDRFSAERPKGSFSTLEIQRTEQGDSAMYLCASSADWGNGYTFGSGTRLTVV.